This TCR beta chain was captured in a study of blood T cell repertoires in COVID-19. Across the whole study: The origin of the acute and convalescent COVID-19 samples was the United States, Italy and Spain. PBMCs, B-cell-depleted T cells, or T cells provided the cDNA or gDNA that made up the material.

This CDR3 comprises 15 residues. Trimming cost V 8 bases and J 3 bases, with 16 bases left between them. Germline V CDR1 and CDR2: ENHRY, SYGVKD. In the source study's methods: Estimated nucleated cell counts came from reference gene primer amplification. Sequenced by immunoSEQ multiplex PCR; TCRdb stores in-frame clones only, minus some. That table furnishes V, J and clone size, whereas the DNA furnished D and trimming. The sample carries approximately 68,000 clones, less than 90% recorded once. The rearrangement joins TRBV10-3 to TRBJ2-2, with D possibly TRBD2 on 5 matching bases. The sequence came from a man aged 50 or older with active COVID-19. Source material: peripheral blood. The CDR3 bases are TGTGCCATCGGCTCATCAGGCGGGTACACCGGGGAGCTGTTTTTT. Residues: CAIGSSGGYTGELFF.